Below are 24 T cell receptor beta chains sequenced from a single sample in a study of T-cell memory formation after mild COVID-19. In TCRdb, the 5' RACE reads were re-called with MiXCR into one record per CDR3 protein. This table holds 300,000 to 400,000 distinct CDR3 sequences, roughly 13% found once. Sequencing was carried out using PBMCs or a T cell subset sorted from them (not recorded which). Receptors originate from a man between 18 and 29 years old who had mild COVID-19 (a few samples of this study predate the infection). Cell type and time point are not known.

CDR3 protein: CASSYQGRGEQFF. The CDR3 bases are TGTGCCAGCAGTTACCAGGGGCGTGGTGAGCAGTTCTTC. The V and J genes are TRBV28 and TRBJ2-1; possibly TRBD1 for D (6 bases). From germline, CDR1 is MDHEN and CDR2 SYDVKM. The CDR3 is 13 residues long. V shed 4 bases and J shed 9 bases, with 13 bases lying between them. The full variable domain, its missing parts supplied by reference TRBV28 and TRBJ2-1, is DVKVTQSSRYLVKRTGEKVFLECVQDMDHENMFWYRQDPGLGLRLIYFSYDVKMKEKGDIPEGYSVSREKKERFSLILESASTNQTSMYLCASSYQGRGEQFFGPGTRLTVL.

The rearrangement joins TRBV6-5 to TRBJ2-3, with D maybe TRBD2 (7 bases). V was cut by 6 bases and J by 3 bases, with 16 bases left in between. The CDR3 extends over 15 amino acids. The germline V gene has CDR1 MNHEY and CDR2 SVGAGI. CDR3 bases: TGTGCCAGCAGCCCGGCCCGGGGGGCTACAGATACGCAGTATTTT. As protein: CASSPARGATDTQYF.

This clonotype was counted a single time. The chain combines TRBV7-9 with TRBJ2-7, with 8 bases lining up with TRBD1. The V segment lost 5 bases and the J segment 2 bases; nucleotides outside the gene matches: 8. Looked up from germline, CDR1 is SEHNR and CDR2 is FQNEAQ (reference sequence). The CDR3 is made up of 15 amino acids. The CDR3 nucleotides are TGTGCCAGCAGCACGGACAGGGCGGGTACCTACGAGCAGTACTTC. This translates into CASSTDRAGTYEQYF.

This clonotype was seen a handful of times. The genes are TRBV11-2 and TRBJ2-2; 8 bases match TRBD1. The CDR3 spans 14 residues. V shed 6 bases and J 5 bases; nucleotides not matched to a gene: 5. The germline V gene encodes CDR1 SGHAT and CDR2 FQNNGV. The CDR3 DNA sequence: TGTGCCAGCAGGAGGGACAGGTTGACCGGGGAGCTGTTTTTT. As protein: CASRRDRLTGELFF. Full variable domain (outside the CDR3, taken from reference TRBV11-2 and TRBJ2-2): EAGVAQSPRYKIIEKRQSVAFWCNPISGHATLYWYQQILGQGPKLLIQFQNNGVVDDSQLPKDRFSAERLKGVDSTLKIQPAKLEDSAVYLCASRRDRLTGELFFGEGSRLTVL.

The V gene is TRBV18, the J gene TRBJ2-1, with 9 positions matching TRBD2. CDR3 size: 15 residues. Germline-derived CDR1 and CDR2 are KGHSH and LQKENI. Unmatched junction bases numbered 4, after V lost 3 bases and J lost 4 bases. CDR3 sequence: CASSPVAGAYNEQFF. The CDR3 nucleotides read TGTGCCAGCTCACCTGTAGCGGGGGCATACAATGAGCAGTTCTTC.

At least ten counts were recorded for this clonotype. The chain uses TRBV11-2 and TRBJ2-1; perhaps D is TRBD1 or TRBD2 (5 bases each). Trimming removed 2 bases at V and 4 bases at J, with 18 bases between. The CDR3 runs to 17 residues. Germline values: CDR1 SGHAT, CDR2 FQNNGV. This chain's CDR3 is CASSLRVGSGRYNEQFF. In DNA form, the CDR3 reads TGTGCCAGCAGCTTAAGGGTTGGATCGGGACGATACAATGAGCAGTTCTTC.

At least ten counts were recorded for this clonotype. The genes are TRBV5-1 and TRBJ1-5; tentatively, D is TRBD1 (5 bases). V was clipped by 2 bases and J by 1 base, with 10 bases between them. The CDR3 runs to 15 residues. Germline V gives CDR1 SGHRS, CDR2 YFSETQ. CDR3 coding DNA: TGCGCCAGCAGCTTTGACAGTGGAAGCAATCAGCCCCAGCATTTT. Protein product: CASSFDSGSNQPQHF.

This clonotype was found a few times. V is TRBV20-1 and J is TRBJ1-4; TRBD1 agrees at 7 bases. CDR3 length: 13 residues. Germline trimming cut 6 bases from V and 7 bases from J; bases unmatched to any gene: 8. The germline V gene encodes CDR1 DFQATT and CDR2 SNEGSKA (reference sequence). CDR3 sequence (DNA): TGCAGTGCCATGACAGGGTTTGGTGAAAAACTGTTTTTT. Translation: CSAMTGFGEKLFF.

This chain uses TRBV5-1 with TRBJ2-3; D is unclear. The CDR3 loop spans 16 amino acids. V gave up 0 bases and J gave up 6 bases, with 17 bases separating them. Per germline, CDR1 SGHRS and CDR2 YFSETQ. CDR3: CASSLEISLVTDTQYF. The CDR3, as DNA: TGCGCCAGCAGCTTGGAGATAAGTTTAGTAACGGATACGCAGTATTTT.

The V and J genes are TRBV24-1 and TRBJ2-3, with 11 bases identical to TRBD2. The CDR3 loop spans 16 amino acids. CDR1 is KGHDR, CDR2 SFDVKD, per germline. J lost 4 bases, V lost 0 bases, and 2 bases had no gene match. CDR3: CATSDLASGGPDTQYF. CDR3 nucleotide sequence: TGTGCCACCAGTGATTTGGCTAGCGGGGGGCCAGATACGCAGTATTTT.

This clonotype has ten or more counts. The rearrangement joins TRBV7-8 to TRBJ1-1; no clear D gene. Germline lookup yields CDR1 SGHVS and CDR2 FQNEAQ. The CDR3 contains 14 residues. Trimming cost V 0 bases and J 3 bases, with 8 bases left between them. CDR3 amino acids: CASSLAAGYTEAFF. The CDR3 DNA reads TGTGCCAGCAGCTTAGCAGCAGGATACACTGAAGCTTTCTTT. Full variable domain (missing parts from reference TRBV7-8 and TRBJ1-1): GAGVSQSPRYKVAKRGQDVALRCDPISGHVSLFWYQQALGQGPEFLTYFQNEAQLDKSGLPSDRFFAERPEGSVSTLKIQRTQQEDSAVYLCASSLAAGYTEAFFGQGTRLTVV.

The J gene is TRBJ1-1, the V gene TRBV20-1; D perhaps matches TRBD1 (5 bases). Trimming removed 3 bases from V and 3 bases from J, with 11 bases in between. Germline V gene data show CDR1 as DFQATT and CDR2 as SNEGSKA (reference sequence). The CDR3 contains 13 residues. The CDR3 loop reads CSARSTVDTEAFF. The CDR3 DNA sequence: TGCAGTGCTAGGTCGACAGTAGACACTGAAGCTTTCTTT.

This clonotype was recorded at least ten times. One junction end does not reproduce the germline sequence, and a read error may be involved. This chain connects TRBV3-1 to TRBJ2-2; TRBD1 might be the D (5 bases). CDR1 LGHDT and CDR2 YNNKEL come from the germline V gene (reference sequence). The CDR3 consists of 14 residues. The CDR3 DNA sequence: TGCGCCAGCAGCCAAGACAGCAACACCGGGGAGCTGTTTTTT. This sequence encodes CASSQDSNTGELFF.

The sample holds a few counts of this clonotype. The V call is TRBV20-1, the J call TRBJ2-1, with 9 positions matching TRBD1. The CDR3 extends over 13 amino acids. Germline V CDR1 and CDR2: DFQATT, SNEGSKA (reference sequence). The CDR3 reads CRGEQGARYEQFF. The DNA for the CDR3 is TGCAGAGGAGAACAGGGGGCGCGCTATGAGCAGTTCTTC.

In its sample, this clonotype was seen many times. The chain links TRBV7-9 to TRBJ2-5; possibly TRBD1 or TRBD2 for D (5 bases each). The germline CDR1 and CDR2 sequences are SEHNR and FQNEAQ (reference sequence). Trimming cost V 5 bases and J 4 bases, with 11 bases left between them. This CDR3 contains 13 residues. CDR3 DNA: TGTGCCAGCAGCCCGGGGACCCGAGAGACCCAGTACTTC. It encodes CASSPGTRETQYF.

This clonotype was recorded a few times. The genes are TRBV4-1 and TRBJ1-1; TRBD1 aligns across 7 bases. V lost 4 bases and J lost 2; bases outside the gene matches: 4. The germline gives CDR1 MGHRA, CDR2 YSYEKL. The CDR3 totals 14 residues. CDR3: CASSPRQGNTEAFF. CDR3 nucleotides: TGCGCCAGCAGCCCCCGACAGGGTAACACTGAAGCTTTCTTT.

The chain employs TRBV4-1 and TRBJ2-7; TRBD1 or TRBD2 may be the D gene (5 bases each). Germline CDR1 is MGHRA and CDR2 is YSYEKL. This CDR3 has 15 residues. Trimming removed 2 bases at V and 2 bases at J, with 13 bases between. The CDR3, as DNA: TGCGCCAGCAGCCAACTCCGGGACCGAGCCTACGAGCAGTACTTC. This gives the protein CASSQLRDRAYEQYF.

The CDR3 region has the DNA TGTGCCAGCAGTCGACAGGTGAGCGGCGAGCAGTACGTC. It yields the protein CASSRQVSGEQYV. This chain uses TRBV6-1 with TRBJ2-7, with D possibly TRBD1 on 6 matching bases. The CDR3 contains 13 residues. Trimming cost V 5 bases and J 6 bases, with 14 bases left between them. CDR1 is MNHNS, CDR2 SASEGT, per germline.

The chain links TRBV2 to TRBJ2-1, with D perhaps matching TRBD2 (7 bases). This CDR3 is 16 amino acids long. Germline CDR1 is SNHLY and CDR2 is FYNNEI. Trimming removed 1 base from V and 2 bases from J, with 12 bases in between. CDR3 in DNA: TGTGCCAGCAGTGAAGGCGGCGGGGGCCCCTACAATGAGCAGTTCTTC. It specifies CASSEGGGGPYNEQFF.

The J gene is TRBJ1-1, the V gene TRBV29-1, with D unresolved. Trimming stripped 1 base from V and 0 bases from J, with 6 bases between. The CDR3 is 13 amino acids. The germline V gene encodes CDR1 SQVTM and CDR2 ANQGSEA. In nucleotides, the CDR3 is TGCAGCGTTGAAGTATTAGTGAACACTGAAGCTTTCTTT. This encodes CSVEVLVNTEAFF.

This chain joins TRBV19 and TRBJ2-1; 10 bases align to TRBD2. The CDR3 has 16 residues. Trimming removed 3 bases from V and 4 bases from J; junction bases left unmatched: 6. CDR1 is LNHDA, CDR2 SQIVND, per germline (reference sequence). This CDR3 is CASSMSSSGGYNEQFF. For the CDR3, the DNA is TGTGCCAGTAGTATGAGTTCTAGCGGGGGATACAATGAGCAGTTCTTC.

This clonotype was picked up a small number of times. The germline gene is not matched at one end of the junction; a read error may be the cause. As DNA, the CDR3 is TGTGCCAGCTCACCGCCGGGCTCCCACAATGAGCAGTTCTTC. This sequence encodes CASSPPGSHNEQFF. J is TRBJ2-1 and V is TRBV18, with no clear D. The CDR3 has 14 amino acids. Per germline, CDR1 KGHSH and CDR2 LQKENI.

This clonotype has ten or more counts. The J gene is TRBJ2-2, the V gene TRBV6-6; D call uncertain. The CDR3 covers 14 residues. V was pared by 0 bases and J by 9 bases, with 11 bases between. Germline CDR1 and CDR2: MNHNY and SVGAGI (reference sequence). The CDR3 protein is CASSYSANARELFF. For the CDR3, the DNA is TGTGCCAGCAGTTACTCGGCCAACGCCCGGGAGCTGTTTTTT.

This clonotype occurred many times. The rearrangement uses TRBV14 and TRBJ2-7, with 12 bases lining up with TRBD2. Germline V gives CDR1 SGHDN, CDR2 FVKESK. Trimming removed 6 bases from V and 4 bases from J; junction bases left unmatched: 1. The CDR3 spans 13 residues. CDR3 in DNA: TGTGCCAGCAGTCTAGCGGGGGGGTACGAGCAGTACTTC. Encoded protein: CASSLAGGYEQYF. The full variable domain, rest sourced from reference TRBV14 and TRBJ2-7, is EAGVTQFPSHSVIEKGQTVTLRCDPISGHDNLYWYRRVMGKEIKFLLHFVKESKQDESGMPNNRFLAERTGGTYSTLKVQPAELEDSGVYFCASSLAGGYEQYFGPGTRLTVT.